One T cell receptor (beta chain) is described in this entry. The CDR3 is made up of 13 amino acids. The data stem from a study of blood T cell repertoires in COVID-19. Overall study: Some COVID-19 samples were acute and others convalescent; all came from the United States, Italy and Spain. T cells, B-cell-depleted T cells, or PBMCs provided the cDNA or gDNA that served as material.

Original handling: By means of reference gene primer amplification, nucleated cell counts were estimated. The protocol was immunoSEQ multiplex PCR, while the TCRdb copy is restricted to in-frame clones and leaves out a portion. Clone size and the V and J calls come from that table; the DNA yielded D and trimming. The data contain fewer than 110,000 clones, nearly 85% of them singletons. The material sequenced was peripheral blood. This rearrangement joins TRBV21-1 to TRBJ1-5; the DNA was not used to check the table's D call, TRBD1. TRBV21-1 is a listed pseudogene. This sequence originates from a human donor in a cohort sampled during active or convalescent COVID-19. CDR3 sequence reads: CASGDRGIQPQHF. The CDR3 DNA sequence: TGTGCCAGCGGAGACAGGGGTATTCAGCCCCAGCATTTT.